This is a list of T cell receptor beta chains from one sample in a study of blood T cell repertoires in COVID-19. TCRdb's table, derived via immunoSEQ multiplex PCR, lists solely in-frame clones and lacks some. This table holds hundreds of thousands of clones, 85% to 90% found once. Sequencing used PBMCs or T cells enriched from blood (not recorded which). The receptors stem from a man younger than 45 who had recovered from COVID-19. CDR3s include the opening cysteine and the closing phenylalanine or tryptophan. The D gene is left open where the match is weak. The size entry is marked missing in some rows and otherwise reads once, few, many or a size class.

j_gene,d_gene,v_gene,abundance,CDR3aa,CDR3nt
TRBJ2-3,TRBD2,TRBV4-2,few,CASTAGGLGDTQYF,TGTGCCAGCACGGCGGGAGGTCTAGGCGATACGCAGTATTTT
TRBJ2-7,TRBD1,TRBV11-2,once,CASSYRDSTHYEQYF,TGTGCCAGCAGCTACCGGGACAGCACCCATTACGAGCAGTACTTC
TRBJ2-1,NA,TRBV25-1,once,CASSASGYNEQFF,TGTGCCAGCAGTGCGAGCGGTTACAATGAGCAGTTCTTC
TRBJ2-4,NA,TRBV30,NA,CAWIGGAGAIQYF,TGTGCCTGGATAGGGGGGGCAGGAGCGATTCAGTACTTC
TRBJ2-1,NA,TRBV14,NA,CASSQLSVNEQFF,TGTGCCAGCAGCCAATTATCGGTAAATGAGCAGTTCTTC
TRBJ1-6,NA,TRBV13,NA,CASSSIGSSYNSPLHF,TGTGCCAGCAGCTCTATAGGGAGCTCCTATAATTCACCCCTCCACTTT
TRBJ1-2,TRBD1,TRBV7-3,NA,CASSTPGTVNYGYTF,TGTGCCAGCAGCACCCCCGGGACAGTTAACTATGGCTACACCTTC
TRBJ1-5,NA,TRBV28,NA,CASSLFLQGGIGNQPQHF,TGTGCCAGCAGTTTGTTCCTACAGGGAGGGATTGGCAATCAGCCCCAGCATTTT
TRBJ2-5,TRBD2,TRBV2,NA,CASSGPSGGTQYF,TGTGCCAGCAGTGGACCATCGGGAGGGACCCAGTACTTC
TRBJ2-5,NA,TRBV5-1,NA,CASSADSSETQYF,TGCGCCAGCAGCGCGGACTCCTCAGAGACCCAGTACTTC
TRBJ2-7,NA,TRBV10-3,NA,CAISESRGGETYEQYF,TGTGCCATCAGTGAGTCGAGGGGGGGGGAAACCTACGAGCAGTACTTC
TRBJ1-1,NA,TRBV12-3/TRBV12-4,NA,CASSNQGGTEAFF,TGTGCCAGCAGTAACCAGGGTGGGACTGAAGCTTTCTTT
TRBJ2-2,TRBD2,TRBV9,NA,CASSVRSGGSTGELFF,TGTGCCAGCAGCGTAAGGTCGGGAGGATCAACCGGGGAGCTGTTTTTT
TRBJ2-1,NA,TRBV10-3,once,CAIGSGLDEQFF,TGTGCCATAGGGTCAGGGCTAGATGAGCAGTTCTTC
TRBJ2-5,TRBD2,TRBV13,NA,CASSFAGGWQETQYF,TGTGCCAGCAGCTTCGCGGGAGGATGGCAAGAGACCCAGTACTTC
TRBJ1-2,TRBD1,TRBV27,once,CASSSTGGQRNGYTF,TGTGCCAGCAGCTCTACAGGGGGCCAGCGAAATGGCTACACCTTC
TRBJ2-2,NA,TRBV2,once,CASRRGADTGELFF,TGTGCCAGCAGAAGGGGCGCTGACACCGGGGAGCTGTTTTTT
TRBJ2-1,NA,TRBV5-1,NA,CASSSYNRYNEQFF,TGCGCCAGCAGCTCGTACAACAGGTACAATGAGCAGTTCTTC
TRBJ2-5,TRBD2,TRBV2,NA,CASSETFGGVETQYF,TGTGCCAGCAGTGAGACCTTCGGGGGGGTAGAGACCCAGTACTTC
TRBJ1-1,NA,TRBV9,NA,CASSEGTPGGREAFF,TGTGCCAGCAGCGAGGGGACACCGGGCGGCAGGGAAGCTTTCTTT
TRBJ2-7,NA,TRBV5-8,NA,CASSRTRSYEQYF,TGTGCCAGCAGCCGGACACGCTCCTACGAGCAGTACTTC
TRBJ2-1,NA,TRBV24-1,few,CATSDGLAPSYNEQFF,TGTGCCACCAGTGATGGCCTTGCTCCCTCCTACAATGAGCAGTTCTTC
TRBJ2-1,NA,TRBV5-1,NA,CASSLGAGASYNEQFF,TGCGCCAGCAGCTTAGGCGCAGGGGCCTCCTACAATGAGCAGTTCTTC
TRBJ1-1,TRBD1,TRBV18,NA,CASSPTGGATEAFF,TGTGCCAGCTCACCGACAGGGGGTGCGACTGAAGCTTTCTTT
TRBJ1-2,NA,TRBV30,NA,CAWRQWTLGNHYGYTF,TGTGCCTGGAGGCAGTGGACATTAGGGAACCATTATGGCTACACCTTC
TRBJ1-5,NA,TRBV21-1,NA,CASSADRSYQPQHF,TGTGCCAGCAGTGCGGACAGGTCCTATCAGCCCCAGCATTTT
TRBJ1-6,NA,TRBV28,NA,CASSRQDSKNSPLHF,TGTGCCAGCAGCCGCCAGGACAGCAAGAATTCACCCCTCCACTTT
TRBJ2-1,TRBD2,TRBV5-1,NA,CASSLAALADNEQFF,TGCGCCAGCAGCCTCGCCGCGCTAGCGGACAATGAGCAGTTCTTC
TRBJ2-2,TRBD2,TRBV6-1,NA,CASSAPGTRDTGELFF,TGTGCCAGCAGTGCGCCGGGGACTAGAGACACCGGGGAGCTGTTTTTT
TRBJ2-1,TRBD2,TRBV28,NA,CASSSIGLAGDEQFF,TGTGCCAGCAGTTCAATAGGACTAGCGGGGGATGAGCAGTTCTTC
TRBJ1-4,NA,TRBV20-1,NA,CSASFRMGTNEKLFF,TGCAGTGCTAGTTTCAGGATGGGAACTAATGAAAAACTGTTTTTT
TRBJ2-7,TRBD2,TRBV27,NA,CASTTVAGVPEQYF,TGTGCCAGCACCACCGTGGCGGGAGTGCCCGAGCAGTACTTC
TRBJ2-7,NA,TRBV5-4,NA,CASSLVASGSYEQYF,TGTGCCAGCAGCTTGGTTGCGAGCGGCTCCTACGAGCAGTACTTC
TRBJ2-5,TRBD2,TRBV11-2,NA,CASSQRAPGLAGGETQYF,TGTGCCAGCAGTCAAAGAGCGCCGGGACTAGCGGGCGGTGAGACCCAGTACTTC
TRBJ1-2,NA,TRBV28,NA,CASRQGDYGYTF,TGTGCCAGCAGACAGGGCGACTATGGCTACACCTTC
TRBJ1-2,TRBD1,TRBV10-2,few,CASRTGGGNYGYTF,TGCGCCAGCAGAACAGGGGGCGGAAACTATGGCTACACCTTC
TRBJ2-7,NA,TRBV28,NA,CASSLPQGLPAEQYF,TGTGCCAGCAGTTTACCCCAGGGACTCCCCGCCGAGCAGTACTTC
TRBJ1-2,NA,TRBV9,NA,CASSDQGLLGGYTF,TGTGCCAGCAGCGATCAGGGCCTCCTTGGGGGCTACACCTTC
TRBJ2-7,NA,TRBV7-8,NA,CASSHTGSSYEQYF,TGTGCCAGCAGCCACACAGGAAGCTCCTACGAGCAGTACTTC
TRBJ1-1,NA,TRBV7-9,once,CASSLSGGEAFF,TGTGCCAGCAGCTTAAGCGGGGGCGAAGCTTTCTTT
TRBJ2-2,TRBD1,TRBV5-1,few,CASSLRTGNTGELFF,TGCGCCAGCAGCTTGAGGACAGGGAACACCGGGGAGCTGTTTTTT
TRBJ1-2,NA,TRBV10-3,once,CAISRGRVEYGYTF,TGTGCCATCAGCCGAGGGCGGGTAGAATATGGCTACACCTTC
TRBJ1-5,NA,TRBV6-5,NA,CASVDGGMGNQPQHF,TGTGCCAGCGTAGATGGGGGGATGGGCAATCAGCCCCAGCATTTT
TRBJ1-4,NA,TRBV7-2,NA,CASRQVATNEKLFF,TGTGCCAGCAGACAGGTGGCGACTAATGAAAAACTGTTTTTT
TRBJ1-1,NA,TRBV6-1,NA,CASSDRGPNTEAFF,TGTGCCAGCAGTGACAGGGGACCGAACACTGAAGCTTTCTTT
TRBJ1-3,NA,TRBV28,NA,CASSFRTFAGNTIYF,TGTGCCAGCAGTTTTCGAACATTCGCTGGAAACACCATATATTTT
TRBJ1-2,TRBD1,TRBV2,NA,CAGPIRTGSYGYTF,TGTGCCGGGCCTATTCGGACAGGGAGCTATGGCTACACCTTC
TRBJ2-2,TRBD1,TRBV10-3,NA,CAIGGQGNTGELFF,TGTGCCATCGGGGGACAGGGGAACACCGGGGAGCTGTTTTTT